This TCR beta chain originates from a study of cytomegalovirus exposure and HLA in healthy donors. Study-wide context: A preliminary data release comprised 80 million or so unique TCRs obtained from HLA-typed donors. Notes on the study in general: In a later analysis, at a false discovery rate of 0.05, roughly 17,000 TCR beta sequences matched HLA alleles.

Germline CDR1 reads SEHNR; CDR2 reads FQNEAQ (reference sequence). This CDR3 spans 16 amino acids. The ends lost 4 bases at V and 1 base at J; junction bases unmatched: 6. Concerning this clone itself: Its antigen remains unidentified.

This PCR relied on a set of 60 Vbeta primers and 13 Jbeta primers. Sequenced by immunoSEQ multiplex PCR; TCRdb stores in-frame clones only, minus some. The repertoire holds about 130,000 clones, with about 75% as singletons. This receptor was identified in a woman in her forties in good health and CMV-seronegative. Sequencing used PBMCs. V is TRBV7-9 and J is TRBJ1-2; 10 nucleotides align to TRBD1. CDR3 residues: CASSSKGTGDNYGYTF. CDR3 nucleotide sequence: TGTGCCAGCAGCTCCAAGGGGACAGGGGATAACTATGGCTACACCTTC.